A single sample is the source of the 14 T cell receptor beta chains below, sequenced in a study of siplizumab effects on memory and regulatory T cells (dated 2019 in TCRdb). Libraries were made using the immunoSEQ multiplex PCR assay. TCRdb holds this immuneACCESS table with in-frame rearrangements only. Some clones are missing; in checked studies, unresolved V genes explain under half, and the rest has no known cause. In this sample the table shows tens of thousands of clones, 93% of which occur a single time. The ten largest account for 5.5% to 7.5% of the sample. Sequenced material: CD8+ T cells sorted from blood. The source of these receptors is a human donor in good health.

Written as DNA, the CDR3 is TGTGCCAGCAGCTTGACTATTAGCGGTGGCTACACCTTC. Its translation: CASSLTISGGYTF. The V and J genes are TRBV7-9 and TRBJ1-2; unclear D gene. Germline V lookup: CDR1 SEHNR, CDR2 FQNEAQ (reference sequence). The CDR3 has 13 amino acids. V lost 3 bases, J lost 7 bases, and 12 bases lay in between. The whole variable domain, remainder taken from reference TRBV7-9 and TRBJ1-2, is DTGVSQNPRHKITKRGQNVTFRCDPISEHNRLYWYRQTLGQGPEFLTYFQNEAQLEKSRLLSDRFSAERPKGSFSTLEIQRTEQGDSAMYLCASSLTISGGYTFGSGTRLTVV.

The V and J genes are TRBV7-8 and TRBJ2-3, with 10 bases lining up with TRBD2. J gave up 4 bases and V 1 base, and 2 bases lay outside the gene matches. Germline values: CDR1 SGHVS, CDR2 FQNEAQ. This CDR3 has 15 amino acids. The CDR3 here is CASSLGLAGPDTQYF. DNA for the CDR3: TGTGCCAGCAGCTTAGGACTAGCGGGCCCAGATACGCAGTATTTT. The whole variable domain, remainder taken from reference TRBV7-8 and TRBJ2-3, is GAGVSQSPRYKVAKRGQDVALRCDPISGHVSLFWYQQALGQGPEFLTYFQNEAQLDKSGLPSDRFFAERPEGSVSTLKIQRTQQEDSAVYLCASSLGLAGPDTQYFGPGTRLTVL.

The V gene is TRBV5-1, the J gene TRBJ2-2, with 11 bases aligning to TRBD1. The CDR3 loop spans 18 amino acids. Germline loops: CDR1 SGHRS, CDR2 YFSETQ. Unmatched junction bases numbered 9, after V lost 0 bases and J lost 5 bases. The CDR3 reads CASSLVGQGGAGTGELFF. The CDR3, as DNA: TGCGCCAGCAGCTTGGTGGGACAGGGGGGCGCAGGAACCGGGGAGCTGTTTTTT.

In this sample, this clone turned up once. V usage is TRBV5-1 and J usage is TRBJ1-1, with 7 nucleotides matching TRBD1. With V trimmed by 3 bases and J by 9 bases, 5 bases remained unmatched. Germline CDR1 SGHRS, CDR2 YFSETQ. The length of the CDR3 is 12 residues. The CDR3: CASSWSQGKAFF. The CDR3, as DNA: TGCGCCAGCAGCTGGTCACAGGGGAAAGCTTTCTTT.

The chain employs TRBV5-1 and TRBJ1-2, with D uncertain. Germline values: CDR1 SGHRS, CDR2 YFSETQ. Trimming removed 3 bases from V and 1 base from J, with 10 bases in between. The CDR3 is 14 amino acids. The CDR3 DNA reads TGCGCCAGCAGCTGGACGGGGAATAACTATGGCTACACCTTC. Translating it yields CASSWTGNNYGYTF.

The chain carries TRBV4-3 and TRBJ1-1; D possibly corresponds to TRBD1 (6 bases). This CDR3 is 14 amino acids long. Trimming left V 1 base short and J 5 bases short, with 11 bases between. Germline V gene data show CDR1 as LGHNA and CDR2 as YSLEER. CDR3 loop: CASSQGAGVTEAFF. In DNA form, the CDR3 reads TGCGCCAGCAGCCAAGGCGCAGGGGTGACTGAAGCTTTCTTT.

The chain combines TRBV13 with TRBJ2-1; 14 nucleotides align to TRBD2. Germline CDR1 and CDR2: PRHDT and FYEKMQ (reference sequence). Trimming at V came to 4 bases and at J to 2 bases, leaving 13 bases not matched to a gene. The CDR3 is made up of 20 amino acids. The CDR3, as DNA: TGTGCCAGCAGCTCTAGCCCTGGACTAGCGGGGGGCCCCACCTACAATGAGCAGTTCTTC. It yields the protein CASSSSPGLAGGPTYNEQFF. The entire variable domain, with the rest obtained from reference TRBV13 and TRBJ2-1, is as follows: AAGVIQSPRHLIKEKRETATLKCYPIPRHDTVYWYQQGPGQDPQFLISFYEKMQSDKGSIPDRFSAQQFSDYHSELNMSSLELGDSALYFCASSSSPGLAGGPTYNEQFFGPGTRLTVL.

CDR3 in DNA: TGTGCCAGTAGTGTGCCGGAGCGCTCCTACGAGCAGTACTTC. This encodes CASSVPERSYEQYF. The chain recombines TRBV19 with TRBJ2-7, with D uncertain. The CDR3 runs 14 residues. V was pared by 5 bases and J by 0 bases, with 11 bases between. Germline loops: CDR1 LNHDA, CDR2 SQIVND (reference sequence).

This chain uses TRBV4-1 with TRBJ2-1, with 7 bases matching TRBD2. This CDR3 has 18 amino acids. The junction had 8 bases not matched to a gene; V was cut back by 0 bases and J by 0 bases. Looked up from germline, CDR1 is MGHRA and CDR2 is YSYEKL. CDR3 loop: CASSQDSAGAGSYNEQFF. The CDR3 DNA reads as TGCGCCAGCAGCCAAGATTCCGCGGGAGCCGGCTCCTACAATGAGCAGTTCTTC.

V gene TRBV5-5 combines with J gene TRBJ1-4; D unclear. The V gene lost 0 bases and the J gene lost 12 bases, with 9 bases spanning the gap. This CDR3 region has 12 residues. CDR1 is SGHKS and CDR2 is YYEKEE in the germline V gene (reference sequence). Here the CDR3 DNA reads TGTGCCAGCAGCTTGGGGACGCGGCAACTGTTTTTT. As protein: CASSLGTRQLFF.

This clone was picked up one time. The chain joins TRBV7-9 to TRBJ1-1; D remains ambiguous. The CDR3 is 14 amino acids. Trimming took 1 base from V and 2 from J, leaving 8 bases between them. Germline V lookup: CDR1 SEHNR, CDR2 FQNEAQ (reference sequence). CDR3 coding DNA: TGTGCCAGCAGCTTAGTCGCGAGAAACACTGAAGCTTTCTTT. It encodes CASSLVARNTEAFF.

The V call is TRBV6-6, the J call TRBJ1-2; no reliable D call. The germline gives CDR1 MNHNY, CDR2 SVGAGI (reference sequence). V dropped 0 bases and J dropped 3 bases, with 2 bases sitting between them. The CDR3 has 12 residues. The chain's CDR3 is CASSYSYYGYTF. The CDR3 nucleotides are TGTGCCAGCAGTTACTCATACTATGGCTACACCTTC.

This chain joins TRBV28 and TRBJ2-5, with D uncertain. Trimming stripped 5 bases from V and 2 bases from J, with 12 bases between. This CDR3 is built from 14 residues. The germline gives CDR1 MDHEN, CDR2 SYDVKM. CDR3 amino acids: CASSPTTKQETQYF. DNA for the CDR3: TGTGCCAGCAGTCCGACGACAAAGCAAGAGACCCAGTACTTC.

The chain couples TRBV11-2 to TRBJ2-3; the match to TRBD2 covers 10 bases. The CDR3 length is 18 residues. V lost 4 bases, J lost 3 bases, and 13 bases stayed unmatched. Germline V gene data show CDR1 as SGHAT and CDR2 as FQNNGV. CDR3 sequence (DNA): TGTGCCAGCAGCTCACCATGGTCTAGCGGGGGAGGAACAGATACGCAGTATTTT. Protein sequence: CASSSPWSSGGGTDTQYF. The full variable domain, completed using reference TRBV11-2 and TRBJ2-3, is EAGVAQSPRYKIIEKRQSVAFWCNPISGHATLYWYQQILGQGPKLLIQFQNNGVVDDSQLPKDRFSAERLKGVDSTLKIQPAKLEDSAVYLCASSSPWSSGGGTDTQYFGPGTRLTVL.